Below, 5 T cell receptor beta chains from the same sample are listed, as sequenced in a study of vaccination and CD4 T cells after COVID-19. Described treatment: approximately nine-day PBMC culture with coronavirus spike peptide pools or control peptides (ViraFEST assay). These receptors have no known antigen. Oncomine TCR Beta short-read sequencing was applied to DNA from cultured CD4+ T cells. Via MiXCR, TCRdb re-called the PCR reads, giving one row per CDR3 protein. In the table there are 25,000 to 30,000 distinct CDR3 sequences, about 66% of which are singletons. Sample: CD4+ T cells from blood, cultured in vitro, taken after SARS-CoV-2 vaccination. Receptors originate from a human donor who received a COVID-19 vaccine.

The CDR3 loop reads CASSAQSGGGHQPQHF. CDR3 nucleotide sequence: TGTGCCAGCAGTGCCCAAAGTGGGGGTGGTCATCAGCCCCAGCATTTT. The rearrangement uses TRBV6-1 and TRBJ1-5; TRBD1 is a possible D gene (5 bases). This CDR3 contains 16 residues. Trimming shortened V by 4 bases and J by 5 bases, and 18 bases separated the two germline ends. Germline loops: CDR1 MNHNS, CDR2 SASEGT.

V and J are TRBV7-3 and TRBJ2-2; D not resolved. Germline V gives CDR1 SGHTA, CDR2 FQGTGA. Trimming cost V 6 bases and J 2 bases, with 10 bases left between them. The CDR3 is 14 amino acids. CDR3 sequence: CASSLDGNTGELFF. In DNA, the CDR3 is TGTGCCAGCAGTCTTGACGGAAACACCGGGGAGCTGTTTTTT.

This clonotype has a handful of counts. This chain joins TRBV19 and TRBJ1-1; D may be TRBD1 (6 bases). Germline V CDR1 and CDR2: LNHDA, SQIVND (reference sequence). CDR3 length: 15 residues. The ends were cut back, 3 bases at V and 5 bases at J, with 16 bases in the middle. As DNA, the CDR3 is TGTGCCAGTAGTATGTCGGGGGCGGGTAGGACTGAAGCTTTCTTT. Its translation: CASSMSGAGRTEAFF.

The rearrangement joins TRBV6-1 to TRBJ1-5; D is undetermined. This CDR3 spans 14 amino acids. V dropped 2 bases and J dropped 2 bases, with 7 bases sitting between them. Per germline, CDR1 MNHNS and CDR2 SASEGT. CDR3 region: CASSERQRNQPQHF. CDR3 nucleotide sequence: TGTGCCAGCAGTGAACGGCAGCGCAATCAGCCCCAGCATTTT.

The gene calls are TRBV12-3 or TRBV12-4 and TRBJ1-2; 12 bases match TRBD1. V gave up 3 bases and J gave up 3 bases; unmatched junction bases: 11. This CDR3 has 18 amino acids. The CDR3 spells CASSLGGGQGALYYGYTF. CDR3 DNA sequence: TGTGCCAGCAGTTTGGGTGGGGGACAGGGGGCGCTTTACTATGGCTACACCTTC.